This T cell receptor (beta chain) was sequenced in a study of response to subunit inactivated influenza vaccine. General observations from the study: Each seasonal flu vaccination may recruit only limited new T cells, authors suggested.

CDR3 length: 15 amino acids. Trimming took 4 bases from V and 2 from J, leaving 13 bases between them. CDR1 and CDR2 from the germline V gene are SGHRS and YFSETQ. This clonotype was seen repeatedly, ten times or more. Its antigen remains unidentified. TCRdb processed the RT-PCR reads anew with MiXCR; each CDR3 protein has one entry. The data contain about 570,000 distinct CDR3 sequences, roughly 10% of them singletons. This chain uses TRBV5-1 with TRBJ2-1, with D unresolved. The sequence was obtained from a man between 45 and 60 years old who received an inactivated influenza vaccine. The starting material was PBMCs from blood, obtained on the day of vaccination. Written as DNA, the CDR3 is TGCGCCAGCAGCCGTGGGGAAAAAACCTACAATGAGCAGTTCTTC. This gives the protein CASSRGEKTYNEQFF.